This T cell receptor beta chain was profiled in a study of T cells after posttransplantation cyclophosphamide. Study results and caveats: Later post-transplant blood repertoires were often dominated by donor CD8+ memory clones. Recipient CMV seropositivity and CMV reactivation strongly tracked TRB clonality.

As concerns this clone: The antigen is unknown.

Some clones are missing from TCRdb's copy, which holds only in-frame ones; the method was immunoSEQ multiplex PCR. The sample yields about 22,000 clones, about nine tenths seen once. This CDR3 contains 17 residues. Trimming took off 0 bases at V and 4 bases at J, with 16 bases between the two ends. Germline CDR1 SGDLS, CDR2 YYNGEE. Treatment was busulfan-fludarabine conditioning, a marrow graft, and cyclophosphamide on days +3 and +4. This sample comprised PBMCs, obtained after allogeneic stem cell transplant with posttransplant cyclophosphamide. This receptor was taken from a female patient aged 25-40 years who received an allogeneic stem cell transplant from an unrelated donor, was CMV-positive, and had no GVHD. Part of the T cell pool may stem from the graft donor. The chain couples TRBV9 to TRBJ1-4, with D unresolved. The CDR3 is CASSVEALSGGNEKLFF. The CDR3 DNA follows: TGTGCCAGCAGCGTAGAGGCTCTATCGGGTGGTAATGAAAAACTGTTTTTT.